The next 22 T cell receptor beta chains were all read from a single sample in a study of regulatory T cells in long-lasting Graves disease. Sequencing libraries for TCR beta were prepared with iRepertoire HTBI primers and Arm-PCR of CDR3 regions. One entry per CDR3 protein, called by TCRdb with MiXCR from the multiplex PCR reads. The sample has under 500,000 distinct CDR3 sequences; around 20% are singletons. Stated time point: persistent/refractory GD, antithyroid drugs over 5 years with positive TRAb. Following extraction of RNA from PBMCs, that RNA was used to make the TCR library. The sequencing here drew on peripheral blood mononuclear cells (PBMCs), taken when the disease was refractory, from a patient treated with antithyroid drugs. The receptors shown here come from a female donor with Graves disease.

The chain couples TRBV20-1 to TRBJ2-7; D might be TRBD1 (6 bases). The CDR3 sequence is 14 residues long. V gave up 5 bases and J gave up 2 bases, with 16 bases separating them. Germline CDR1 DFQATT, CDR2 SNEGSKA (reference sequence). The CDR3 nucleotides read TGCAGTGCTGGCGACAGGAGATTCACCTACGAGCAGTACTTC. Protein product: CSAGDRRFTYEQYF.

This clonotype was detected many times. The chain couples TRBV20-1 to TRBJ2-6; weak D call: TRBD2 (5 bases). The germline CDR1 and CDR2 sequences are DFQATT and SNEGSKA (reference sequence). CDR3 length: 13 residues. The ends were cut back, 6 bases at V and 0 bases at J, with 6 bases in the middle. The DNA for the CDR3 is TGCAGTGCAGCGGACTCTGGGGCCAACGTCCTGACTTTC. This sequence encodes CSAADSGANVLTF.

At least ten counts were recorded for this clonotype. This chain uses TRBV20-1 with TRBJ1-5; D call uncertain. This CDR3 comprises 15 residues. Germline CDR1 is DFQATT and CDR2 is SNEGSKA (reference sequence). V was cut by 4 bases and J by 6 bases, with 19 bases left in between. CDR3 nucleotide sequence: TGCAGTGCTACCCTGACACCGAGATTGGGTCAGCCCCAGCATTTT. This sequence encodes CSATLTPRLGQPQHF.

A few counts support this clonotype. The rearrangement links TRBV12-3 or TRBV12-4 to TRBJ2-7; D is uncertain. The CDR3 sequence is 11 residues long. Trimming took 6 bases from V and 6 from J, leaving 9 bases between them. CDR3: CASSPGLEQYF. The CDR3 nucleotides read TGTGCCAGCAGCCCGGGCCTCGAGCAGTACTTC.

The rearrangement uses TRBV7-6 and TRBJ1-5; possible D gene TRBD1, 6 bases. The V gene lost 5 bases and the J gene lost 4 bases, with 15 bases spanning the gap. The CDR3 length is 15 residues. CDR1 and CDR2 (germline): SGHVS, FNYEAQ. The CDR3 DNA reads TGTGCCAGCAGCGAAGACAGGAGTCCTAATCAGCCCCAGCATTTT. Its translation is CASSEDRSPNQPQHF.

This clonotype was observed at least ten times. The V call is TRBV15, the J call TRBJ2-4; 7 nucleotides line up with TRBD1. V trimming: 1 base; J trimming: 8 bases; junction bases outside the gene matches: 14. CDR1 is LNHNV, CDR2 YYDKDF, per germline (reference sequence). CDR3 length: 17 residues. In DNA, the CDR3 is TGTGCCACCAGCAGAGTGAGGTTGGGGCAGGGGGTCTACATTCAGTACTTC. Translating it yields CATSRVRLGQGVYIQYF.

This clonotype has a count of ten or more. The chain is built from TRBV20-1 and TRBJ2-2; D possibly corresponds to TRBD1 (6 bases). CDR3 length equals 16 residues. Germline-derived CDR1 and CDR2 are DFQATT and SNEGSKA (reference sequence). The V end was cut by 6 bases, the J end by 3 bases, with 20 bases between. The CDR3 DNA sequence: TGCAGTGCGGCCGGGACAACGGGTGGGGACACCGGGGAGCTGTTTTTT. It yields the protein CSAAGTTGGDTGELFF.

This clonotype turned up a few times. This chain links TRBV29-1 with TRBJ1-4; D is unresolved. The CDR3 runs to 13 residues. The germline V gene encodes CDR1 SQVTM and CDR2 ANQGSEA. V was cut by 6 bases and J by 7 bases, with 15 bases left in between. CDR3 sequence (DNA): TGCAGCGTCCGAACCGGGAGCGGTGAAAAACTGTTTTTT. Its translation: CSVRTGSGEKLFF. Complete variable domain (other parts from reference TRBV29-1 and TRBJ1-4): SAVISQKPSRDICQRGTSLTIQCQVDSQVTMMFWYRQQPGQSLTLIATANQGSEATYESGFVIDKFPISRPNLTFSTLTVSNMSPEDSSIYLCSVRTGSGEKLFFGSGTQLSVL.

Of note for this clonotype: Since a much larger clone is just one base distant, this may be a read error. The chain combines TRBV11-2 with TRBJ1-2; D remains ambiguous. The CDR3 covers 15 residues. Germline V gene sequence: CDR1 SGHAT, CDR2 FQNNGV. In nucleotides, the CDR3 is TGTGCCAGCAGCTTAAGCGACGGAGGAAACTATGGCTACGCCTTC. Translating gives CASSLSDGGNYGYAF. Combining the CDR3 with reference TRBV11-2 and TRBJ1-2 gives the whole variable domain EAGVAQSPRYKIIEKRQSVAFWCNPISGHATLYWYQQILGQGPKLLIQFQNNGVVDDSQLPKDRFSAERLKGVDSTLKIQPAKLEDSAVYLCASSLSDGGNYGYAFGSGTRLTVV.

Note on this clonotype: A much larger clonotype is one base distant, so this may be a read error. The CDR3 here is CASITETSNTEAFF. For the CDR3, the DNA is TGTGCCAGCATCACCGAGACTTCGAACACTGAAGCTTTCTTT. This rearrangement joins TRBV7-9 to TRBJ1-1, with no clear D. CDR3 size: 14 residues. V lost 7 bases to trimming and J lost 1 base, with 13 bases between them. Germline V gene data show CDR1 as SEHNR and CDR2 as FQNEAQ (reference sequence). Variable domain in full (rest from reference TRBV7-9 and TRBJ1-1): DTGVSQNPRHKITKRGQNVTFRCDPISEHNRLYWYRQTLGQGPEFLTYFQNEAQLEKSRLLSDRFSAERPKGSFSTLEIQRTEQGDSAMYLCASITETSNTEAFFGQGTRLTVV.

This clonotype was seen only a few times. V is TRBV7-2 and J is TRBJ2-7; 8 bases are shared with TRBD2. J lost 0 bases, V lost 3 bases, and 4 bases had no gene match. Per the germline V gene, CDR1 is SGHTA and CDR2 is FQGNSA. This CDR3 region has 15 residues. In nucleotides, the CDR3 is TGTGCCAGCAGCTTCTCGCGGGAGGTCTCCTACGAGCAGTACTTC. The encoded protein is CASSFSREVSYEQYF.

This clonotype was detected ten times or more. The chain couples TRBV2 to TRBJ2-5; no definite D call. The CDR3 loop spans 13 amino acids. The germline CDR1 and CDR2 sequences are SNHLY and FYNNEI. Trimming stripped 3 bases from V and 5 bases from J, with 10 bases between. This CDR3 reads CASSDGLRETQYF. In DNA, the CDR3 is TGTGCCAGCAGTGACGGGTTAAGGGAGACCCAGTACTTC.

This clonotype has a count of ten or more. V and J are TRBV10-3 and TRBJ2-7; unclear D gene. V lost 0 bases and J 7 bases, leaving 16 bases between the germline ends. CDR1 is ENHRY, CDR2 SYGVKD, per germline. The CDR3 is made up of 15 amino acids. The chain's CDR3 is CAISESEGPSREQYF. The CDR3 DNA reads TGTGCCATCAGTGAGTCGGAAGGCCCTTCTCGAGAGCAGTACTTC.

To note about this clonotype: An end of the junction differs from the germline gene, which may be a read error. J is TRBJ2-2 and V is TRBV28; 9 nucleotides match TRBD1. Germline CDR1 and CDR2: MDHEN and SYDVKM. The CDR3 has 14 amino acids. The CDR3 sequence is CASTRTGDTGELLF. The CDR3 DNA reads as TGTGCCAGCACCCGGACAGGGGACACCGGGGAGCTGCTTTTT.

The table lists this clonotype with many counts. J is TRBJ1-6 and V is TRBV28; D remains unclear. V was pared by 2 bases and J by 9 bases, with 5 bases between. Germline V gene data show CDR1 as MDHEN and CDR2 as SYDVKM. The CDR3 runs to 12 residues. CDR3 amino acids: CASSLGASPLHF. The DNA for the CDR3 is TGTGCCAGCAGTTTAGGAGCTTCACCCCTCCACTTT.

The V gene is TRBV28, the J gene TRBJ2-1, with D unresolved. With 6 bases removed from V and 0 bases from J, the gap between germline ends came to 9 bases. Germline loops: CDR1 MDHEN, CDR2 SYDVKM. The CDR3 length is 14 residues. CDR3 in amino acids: CASSPITSYNEQFF. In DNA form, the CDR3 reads TGTGCCAGCAGCCCAATAACCTCCTACAATGAGCAGTTCTTC. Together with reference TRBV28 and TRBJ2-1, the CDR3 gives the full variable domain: DVKVTQSSRYLVKRTGEKVFLECVQDMDHENMFWYRQDPGLGLRLIYFSYDVKMKEKGDIPEGYSVSREKKERFSLILESASTNQTSMYLCASSPITSYNEQFFGPGTRLTVL.

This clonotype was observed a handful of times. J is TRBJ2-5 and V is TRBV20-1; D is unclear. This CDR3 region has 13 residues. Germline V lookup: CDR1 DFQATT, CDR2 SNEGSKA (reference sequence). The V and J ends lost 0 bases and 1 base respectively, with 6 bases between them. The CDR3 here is CSARDSGQETQYF. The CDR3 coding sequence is TGCAGTGCTAGAGACTCGGGCCAAGAGACCCAGTACTTC.

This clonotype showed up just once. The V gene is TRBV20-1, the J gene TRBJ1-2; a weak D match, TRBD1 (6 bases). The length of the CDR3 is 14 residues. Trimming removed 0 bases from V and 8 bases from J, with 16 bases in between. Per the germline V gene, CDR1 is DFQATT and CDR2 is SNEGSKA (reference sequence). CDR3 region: CSARDLWTDGGYTF. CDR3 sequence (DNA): TGCAGTGCTAGAGATTTGTGGACAGACGGGGGCTACACCTTC.

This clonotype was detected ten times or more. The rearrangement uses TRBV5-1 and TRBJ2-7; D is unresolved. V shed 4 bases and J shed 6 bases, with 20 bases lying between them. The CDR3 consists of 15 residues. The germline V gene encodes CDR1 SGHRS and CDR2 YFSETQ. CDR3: CASSLGSPTLTEQYF. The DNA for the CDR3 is TGCGCCAGCAGCCTTGGATCCCCCACCCTTACCGAGCAGTACTTC.

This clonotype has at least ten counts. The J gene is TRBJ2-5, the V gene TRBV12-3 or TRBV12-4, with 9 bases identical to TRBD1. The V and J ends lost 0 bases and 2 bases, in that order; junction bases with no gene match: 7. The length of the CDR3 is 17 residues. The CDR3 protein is CASSLAVGTGKQETQYF. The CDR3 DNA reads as TGTGCCAGCAGTTTAGCGGTAGGGACAGGGAAGCAAGAGACCCAGTACTTC.

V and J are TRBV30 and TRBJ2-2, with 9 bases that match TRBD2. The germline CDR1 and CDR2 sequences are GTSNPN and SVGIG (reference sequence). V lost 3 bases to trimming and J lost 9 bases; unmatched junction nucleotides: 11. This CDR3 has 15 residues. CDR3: CAWRLAGKGDRELFF. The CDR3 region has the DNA TGTGCCTGGAGGCTAGCGGGAAAGGGGGACCGGGAGCTGTTTTTT. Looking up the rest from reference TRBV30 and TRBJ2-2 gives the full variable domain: SQTIHQWPATLVQPVGSPLSLECTVEGTSNPNLYWYRQAAGRGLQLLFYSVGIGQISSEVPQNLSASRPQDRQFILSSKKLLLSDSGFYLCAWRLAGKGDRELFFGEGSRLTVL.

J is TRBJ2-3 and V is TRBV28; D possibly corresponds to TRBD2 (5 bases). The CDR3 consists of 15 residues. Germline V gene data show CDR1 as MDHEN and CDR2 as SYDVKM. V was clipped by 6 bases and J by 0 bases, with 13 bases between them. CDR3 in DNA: TGTGCCAGCAGAACTCTGGACTCCAGCACAGATACGCAGTATTTT. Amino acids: CASRTLDSSTDTQYF.